This TCR beta chain was sequenced for a study of T-cell reconstitution after alpha-beta-depleted transplantation in children. The TCRbeta library incorporated unique molecular identifiers. TCRdb re-called the PCR reads with MiXCR, one entry per CDR3 protein. The sample holds 640,000 or so distinct CDR3 sequences, roughly 17% seen once. Losses at the gene ends were 7 bases for V and 0 bases for J; bases not matched to a gene: 17. Germline assignment: CDR1 DFQATT and CDR2 SNEGSKA (reference sequence). There are 17 residues in the CDR3. The sample in question was PBMCs from the stem cell graft donor, obtained from the stem cell graft. The source is a human donor who donated a stem cell graft to a child with acute myeloid leukemia. The V gene is TRBV20-1, the J gene TRBJ1-2; 7 bases are shared with TRBD1. The CDR3 coding sequence is TGCAGTGTTGGGGACAGTTGGGATGGCTCTACTAACTATGGCTACACCTTC. It translates to CSVGDSWDGSTNYGYTF.